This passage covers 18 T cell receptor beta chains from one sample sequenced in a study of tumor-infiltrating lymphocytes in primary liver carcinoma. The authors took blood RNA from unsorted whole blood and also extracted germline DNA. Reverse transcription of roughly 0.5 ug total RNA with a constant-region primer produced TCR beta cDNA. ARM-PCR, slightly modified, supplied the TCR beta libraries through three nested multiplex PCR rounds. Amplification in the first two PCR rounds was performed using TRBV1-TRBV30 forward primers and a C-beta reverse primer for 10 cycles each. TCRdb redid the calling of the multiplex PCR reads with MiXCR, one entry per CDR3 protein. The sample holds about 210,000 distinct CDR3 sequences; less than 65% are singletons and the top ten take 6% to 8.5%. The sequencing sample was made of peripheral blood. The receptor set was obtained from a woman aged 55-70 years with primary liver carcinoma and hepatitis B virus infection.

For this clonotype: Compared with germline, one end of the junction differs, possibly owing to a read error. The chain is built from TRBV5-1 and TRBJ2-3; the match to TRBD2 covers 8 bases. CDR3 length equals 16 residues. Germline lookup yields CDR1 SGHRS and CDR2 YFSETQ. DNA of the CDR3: TGCGCCAACAGCTTAAGGGAAGCGGGAGAGACAGATACGCAGTATTTT. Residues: CANSLREAGETDTQYF. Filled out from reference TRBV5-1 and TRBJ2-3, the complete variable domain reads KAGVTQTPRYLIKTRGQQVTLSCSPISGHRSVSWYQQTPGQGLQFLFEYFSETQRNKGNFPGRFSGRQFSNSRSEMNVSTLELGDSALYLCANSLREAGETDTQYFGPGTRLTVL.

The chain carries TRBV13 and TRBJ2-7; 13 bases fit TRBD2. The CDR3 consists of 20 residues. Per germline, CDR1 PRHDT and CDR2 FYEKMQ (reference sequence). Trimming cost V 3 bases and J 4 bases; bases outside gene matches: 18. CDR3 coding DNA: TGTGCCAGCAGCTTGTTCGAAGGGACTAGCGGGATTTCTTTGCCATACGAGCAGTACTTC. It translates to CASSLFEGTSGISLPYEQYF.

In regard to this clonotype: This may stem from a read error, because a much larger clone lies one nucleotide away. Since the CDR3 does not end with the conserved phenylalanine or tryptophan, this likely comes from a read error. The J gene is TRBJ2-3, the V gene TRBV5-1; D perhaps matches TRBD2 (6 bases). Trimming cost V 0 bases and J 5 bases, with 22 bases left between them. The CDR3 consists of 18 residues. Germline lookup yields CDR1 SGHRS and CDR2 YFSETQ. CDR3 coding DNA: TGCGCCAGCAGCTTGGCGTATTTGGGGGACTCGACCCTAGATACGCAGTATTCT. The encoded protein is CASSLAYLGDSTLDTQYS.

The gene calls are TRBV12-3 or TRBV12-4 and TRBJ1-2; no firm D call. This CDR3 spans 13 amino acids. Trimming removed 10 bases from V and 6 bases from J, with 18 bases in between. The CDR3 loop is CAIRWLFQDGYTF. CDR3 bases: TGTGCCATCAGATGGCTTTTCCAGGATGGCTACACCTTC.

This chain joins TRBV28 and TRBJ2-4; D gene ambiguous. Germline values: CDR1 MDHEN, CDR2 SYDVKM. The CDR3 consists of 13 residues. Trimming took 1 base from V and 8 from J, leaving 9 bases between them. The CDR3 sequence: CASSLSHEDIQYF. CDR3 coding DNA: TGTGCCAGCAGTTTATCCCACGAGGACATTCAGTACTTC.

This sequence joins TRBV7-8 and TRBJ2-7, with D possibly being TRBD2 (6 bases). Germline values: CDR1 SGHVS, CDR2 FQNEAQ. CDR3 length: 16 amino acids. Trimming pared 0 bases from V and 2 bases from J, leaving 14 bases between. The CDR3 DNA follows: TGTGCCAGCAGCTTAGCTTTTTGGAGGGGAACCTACGAGCAGTACTTC. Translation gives CASSLAFWRGTYEQYF.

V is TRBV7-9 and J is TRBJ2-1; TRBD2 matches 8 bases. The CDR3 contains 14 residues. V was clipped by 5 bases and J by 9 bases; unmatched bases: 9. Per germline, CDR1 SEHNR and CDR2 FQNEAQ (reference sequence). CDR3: CASSVGSGKSEQFF. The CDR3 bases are TGTGCCAGCAGCGTAGGTAGCGGGAAGAGTGAGCAGTTCTTC.

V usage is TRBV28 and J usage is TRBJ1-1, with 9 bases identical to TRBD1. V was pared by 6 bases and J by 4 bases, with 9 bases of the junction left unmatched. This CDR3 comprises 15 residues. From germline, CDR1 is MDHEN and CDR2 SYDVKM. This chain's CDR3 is CASSTGGQGTTEAFF. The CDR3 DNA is TGTGCCAGCAGCACCGGTGGACAGGGGACCACTGAAGCTTTCTTT.

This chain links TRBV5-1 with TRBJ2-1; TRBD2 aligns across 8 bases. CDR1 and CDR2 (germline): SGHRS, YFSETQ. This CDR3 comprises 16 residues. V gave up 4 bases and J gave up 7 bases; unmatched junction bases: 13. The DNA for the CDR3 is TGCGCCAGCAGCCTCCTGGGTAGCGGGAAACGAAATGAGCAGTTCTTC. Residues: CASSLLGSGKRNEQFF.

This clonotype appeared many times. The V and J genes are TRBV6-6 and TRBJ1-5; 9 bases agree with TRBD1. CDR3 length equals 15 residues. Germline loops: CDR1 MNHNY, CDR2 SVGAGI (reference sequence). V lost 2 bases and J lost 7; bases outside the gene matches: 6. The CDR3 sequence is CASSYPDRGDQPQHF. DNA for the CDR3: TGTGCCAGCAGTTACCCAGACAGGGGGGACCAGCCCCAGCATTTT.

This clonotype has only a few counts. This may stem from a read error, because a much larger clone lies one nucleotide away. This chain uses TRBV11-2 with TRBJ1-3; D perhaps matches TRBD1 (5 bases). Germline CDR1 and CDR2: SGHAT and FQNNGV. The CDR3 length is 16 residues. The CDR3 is CASRLAGSNSGDTIYF. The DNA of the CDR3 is TGTGCCAGCAGACTGGCAGGGAGCAACTCTGGAGACACCATATATTTT.

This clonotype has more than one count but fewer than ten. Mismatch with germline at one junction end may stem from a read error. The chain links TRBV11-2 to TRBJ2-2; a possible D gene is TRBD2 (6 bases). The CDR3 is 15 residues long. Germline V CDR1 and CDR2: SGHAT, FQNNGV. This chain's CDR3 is CASGSLRSGIGELFF. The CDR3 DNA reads TGTGCTAGCGGCTCGCTACGGTCAGGCATCGGGGAGCTATTTTTT.

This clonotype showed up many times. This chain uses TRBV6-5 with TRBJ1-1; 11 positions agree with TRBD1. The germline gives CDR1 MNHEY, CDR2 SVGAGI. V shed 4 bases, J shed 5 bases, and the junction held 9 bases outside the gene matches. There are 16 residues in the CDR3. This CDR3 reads CASSLGQGVGVTEAFF. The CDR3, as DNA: TGTGCCAGCAGTTTGGGACAGGGGGTTGGAGTGACTGAAGCTTTCTTT.

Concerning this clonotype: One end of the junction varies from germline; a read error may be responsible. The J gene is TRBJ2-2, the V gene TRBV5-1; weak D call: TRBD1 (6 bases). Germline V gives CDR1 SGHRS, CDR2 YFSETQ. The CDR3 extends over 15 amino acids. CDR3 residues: CASSPQGQLSEELFF. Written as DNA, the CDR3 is TGCGCTAGCAGCCCCCAGGGGCAGCTTTCCGAGGAGCTGTTTTTT.

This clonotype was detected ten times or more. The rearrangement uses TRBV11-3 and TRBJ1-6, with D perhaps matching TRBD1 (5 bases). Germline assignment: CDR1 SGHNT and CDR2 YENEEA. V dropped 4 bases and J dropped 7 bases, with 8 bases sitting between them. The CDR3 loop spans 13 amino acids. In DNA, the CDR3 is TGTGCCAGCAGCTGGGGCTCGAATTCACCCCTCCACTTT. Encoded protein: CASSWGSNSPLHF.

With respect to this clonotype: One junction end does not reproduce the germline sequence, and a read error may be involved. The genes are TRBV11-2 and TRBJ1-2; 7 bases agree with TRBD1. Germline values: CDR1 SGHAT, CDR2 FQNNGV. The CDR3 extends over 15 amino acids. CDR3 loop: CTSSLLTGARFGYIF. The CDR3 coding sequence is TGTACCAGCAGCTTATTAACAGGGGCAAGGTTTGGCTACATCTTC.

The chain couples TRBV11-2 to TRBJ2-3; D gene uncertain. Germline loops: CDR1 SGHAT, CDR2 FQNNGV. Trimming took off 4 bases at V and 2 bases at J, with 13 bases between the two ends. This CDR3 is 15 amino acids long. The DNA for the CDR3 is TGTGCCAGCAGCTCGGCGGACGGGTACACAGATACGCAGTATTTT. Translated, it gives CASSSADGYTDTQYF. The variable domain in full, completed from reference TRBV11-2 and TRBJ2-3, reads EAGVAQSPRYKIIEKRQSVAFWCNPISGHATLYWYQQILGQGPKLLIQFQNNGVVDDSQLPKDRFSAERLKGVDSTLKIQPAKLEDSAVYLCASSSADGYTDTQYFGPGTRLTVL.

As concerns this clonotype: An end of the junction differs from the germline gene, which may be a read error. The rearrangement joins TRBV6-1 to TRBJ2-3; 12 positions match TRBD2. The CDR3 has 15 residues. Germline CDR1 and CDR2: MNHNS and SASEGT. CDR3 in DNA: TGTGCCAACAGTGAGGGACTAGCGGGTTCGGATACGCAGTATTTT. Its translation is CANSEGLAGSDTQYF.